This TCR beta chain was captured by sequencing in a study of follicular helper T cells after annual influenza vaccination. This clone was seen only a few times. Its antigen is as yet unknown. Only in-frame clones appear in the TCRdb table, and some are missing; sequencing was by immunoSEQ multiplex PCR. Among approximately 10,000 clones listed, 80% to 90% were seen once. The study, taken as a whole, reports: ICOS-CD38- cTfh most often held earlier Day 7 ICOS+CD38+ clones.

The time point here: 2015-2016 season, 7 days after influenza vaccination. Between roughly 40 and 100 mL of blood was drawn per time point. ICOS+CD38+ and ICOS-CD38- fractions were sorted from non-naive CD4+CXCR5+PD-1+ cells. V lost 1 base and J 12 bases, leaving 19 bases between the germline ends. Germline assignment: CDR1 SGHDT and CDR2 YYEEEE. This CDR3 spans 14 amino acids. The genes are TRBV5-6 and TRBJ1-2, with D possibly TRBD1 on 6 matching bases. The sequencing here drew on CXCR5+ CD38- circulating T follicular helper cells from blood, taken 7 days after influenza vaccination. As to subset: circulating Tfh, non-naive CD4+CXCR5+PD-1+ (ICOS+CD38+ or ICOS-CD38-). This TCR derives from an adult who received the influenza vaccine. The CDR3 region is CASSLRKGGVGDTF. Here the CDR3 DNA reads TGTGCCAGCAGCTTGAGAAAGGGGGGCGTTGGGGACACCTTC.